The 26 T cell receptor beta chains reported below all come from one sample, sequenced in a study of cytomegalovirus exposure and HLA in healthy donors. In the PCR, 60 Vbeta and 13 Jbeta primers were used. Clones were sequenced by immunoSEQ multiplex PCR, and TCRdb holds only the in-frame ones, with some missing. The data contain over 150,000 clones, approximately 78% of them singletons. Input material: PBMCs. The receptors derive from a woman aged 45-65 years in good health and CMV-seropositive.

V usage is TRBV25-1 and J usage is TRBJ2-2; D gene unclear. Germline V gene data show CDR1 as MGHDK and CDR2 as SYGVNS. The CDR3 has 13 amino acids. V lost 8 bases, J lost 3 bases, and 10 bases lay in between. CDR3 DNA: TGTGCCAGCGGCAGACTTGACACCGGGGAGCTGTTTTTT. Its translation: CASGRLDTGELFF.

The V call is TRBV5-1, the J call TRBJ1-2, with 7 bases identical to TRBD1. V shed 1 base, J shed 2 bases, and the junction held 5 bases outside the gene matches. Germline V lookup: CDR1 SGHRS, CDR2 YFSETQ. This CDR3 comprises 15 residues. In DNA form, the CDR3 reads TGCGCCAGCAGCTTGTCGACAGGGAGCAACTATGGCTACACCTTC. Translation gives CASSLSTGSNYGYTF.

This chain's CDR3 is CASSPEAYWRNTEAFF. The DNA of the CDR3 is TGTGCCAGCAGCCCAGAAGCCTACTGGAGGAACACTGAAGCTTTCTTT. This sequence joins TRBV9 and TRBJ1-1; no clear D gene. Trimming removed 4 bases at V and 1 base at J, with 17 bases between. The CDR3 sequence is 16 residues long. CDR1 is SGDLS, CDR2 YYNGEE, per germline.

The gene calls are TRBV18 and TRBJ2-1; 8 bases align to TRBD2. The V segment lost 0 bases and the J segment 1 base; nucleotides outside the gene matches: 8. This CDR3 region has 18 residues. Germline CDR1 KGHSH, CDR2 LQKENI. DNA for the CDR3: TGTGCCAGCTCACCACCCGGGCTAGCGGGCGGTTCCTACAATGAGCAGTTCTTC. Its translation is CASSPPGLAGGSYNEQFF.

J is TRBJ2-7 and V is TRBV11-2, with 10 bases fitting TRBD2. The CDR3 is 14 amino acids. V was clipped by 2 bases and J by 2 bases; unmatched bases: 0. CDR1 is SGHAT, CDR2 FQNNGV, per germline. The CDR3 sequence is CASSLTSGAYEQYF. The CDR3 DNA reads TGTGCCAGCAGCTTAACTAGCGGGGCCTACGAGCAGTACTTC.

The rearrangement uses TRBV15 and TRBJ2-3, with a tentative D call TRBD2 (5 bases). The CDR3 is 15 residues long. V lost 0 bases and J lost 0, with 7 bases in between. Germline loops: CDR1 LNHNV, CDR2 YYDKDF (reference sequence). DNA for the CDR3: TGTGCCACCAGCAGAGATCCGGGGAGCACAGATACGCAGTATTTT. Residues: CATSRDPGSTDTQYF.

The V call is TRBV7-2, the J call TRBJ1-2; TRBD1 matches at 7 bases. V shed 5 bases and J 4 bases; nucleotides not matched to a gene: 7. Germline V gene data show CDR1 as SGHTA and CDR2 as FQGNSA. The CDR3 loop spans 14 amino acids. The CDR3: CASSTTGSGYGYTF. The CDR3 bases are TGTGCCAGCAGCACGACAGGGAGCGGCTATGGCTACACCTTC.

This chain joins TRBV7-9 and TRBJ1-6; D remains ambiguous. Trimming cost V 2 bases and J 0 bases, with 5 bases left between them. The germline V gene encodes CDR1 SEHNR and CDR2 FQNEAQ (reference sequence). This CDR3 is built from 15 residues. CDR3 sequence reads: CASSLWSSYNSPLHF. Here the CDR3 DNA reads TGTGCCAGCAGCTTATGGAGCTCCTATAATTCACCCCTCCACTTT.

The J gene is TRBJ2-1, the V gene TRBV4-1; no definite D call. V lost 5 bases and J 6 bases, leaving 11 bases between the germline ends. The CDR3 has 13 residues. The germline V gene has CDR1 MGHRA and CDR2 YSYEKL. CDR3 DNA sequence: TGCGCCAGCAGCAGACACGTGGGCAATGAGCAGTTCTTC. Encoded protein: CASSRHVGNEQFF.

The V and J genes are TRBV6-1 and TRBJ1-2, with TRBD1 matching 10 bases. The CDR3 extends over 15 amino acids. Germline V gene lookup returns CDR1 MNHNS and CDR2 SASEGT. Germline trimming cut 4 bases from V and 4 bases from J; bases unmatched to any gene: 6. CDR3 DNA sequence: TGTGCCAGCAGTGGCACGACAGGGGGCCCCTATGGCTACACCTTC. Encoded protein: CASSGTTGGPYGYTF.

For the CDR3, the DNA is TGTGCCAGCAGAAGACAGGGGAGCTCCTACGAGCAGTACTTC. This encodes CASRRQGSSYEQYF. The chain links TRBV6-5 to TRBJ2-5; 8 bases fit TRBD1. The end of the DNA fits TRBJ2-7 better, so the J call may be wrong. CDR1 and CDR2 from the germline V gene are MNHEY and SVGAGI. The CDR3 runs 14 residues.

J is TRBJ1-3 and V is TRBV5-1, with 7 positions matching TRBD1. Germline CDR1 reads SGHRS; CDR2 reads YFSETQ. V lost 4 bases and J lost 4; bases outside the gene matches: 11. The length of the CDR3 is 16 residues. In nucleotides, the CDR3 is TGCGCCAGCAGCAATCGGACAGGAAGGTCCGGAAACACCATATATTTT. Translating gives CASSNRTGRSGNTIYF.

This chain joins TRBV19 and TRBJ2-7; D is uncertain. This CDR3 comprises 15 residues. Trimming took 5 bases from V and 1 from J, leaving 15 bases between them. Germline lookup yields CDR1 LNHDA and CDR2 SQIVND (reference sequence). This chain's CDR3 is CASSLGLVWSYEQYF. DNA of the CDR3: TGTGCCAGTAGTCTGGGCTTAGTATGGTCCTACGAGCAGTACTTC. The full variable domain, in which reference TRBV19 and TRBJ2-7 provide the parts outside the CDR3, is DGGITQSPKYLFRKEGQNVTLSCEQNLNHDAMYWYRQDPGQGLRLIYYSQIVNDFQKGDIAEGYSVSREKKESFPLTVTSAQKNPTAFYLCASSLGLVWSYEQYFGPGTRLTVT.

The chain recombines TRBV7-2 with TRBJ2-5; D might be TRBD1 (5 bases). This CDR3 comprises 14 residues. Between the trimmed V and J ends, which lost 6 bases and 3 bases, there was a span of 14 bases. The germline CDR1 and CDR2 sequences are SGHTA and FQGNSA. This chain's CDR3 is CASSLQGIEETQYF. In nucleotides, the CDR3 is TGTGCCAGCAGTTTGCAGGGAATCGAAGAGACCCAGTACTTC.

V is TRBV7-3 and J is TRBJ2-1, with D perhaps TRBD2 (5 bases). V gave up 3 bases and J gave up 5 bases, with 5 bases separating them. The CDR3 contains 12 residues. CDR1 SGHTA and CDR2 FQGTGA come from the germline V gene. This chain's CDR3 is CASSLGDNEQFF. CDR3 nucleotides: TGTGCCAGCAGCTTGGGAGACAATGAGCAGTTCTTC.

This rearrangement joins TRBV28 to TRBJ1-2; no clear D gene. Germline assignment: CDR1 MDHEN and CDR2 SYDVKM. Trimming removed 5 bases at V and 1 base at J, with 11 bases between. CDR3 size: 14 residues. In DNA, the CDR3 is TGTGCCAGCAGTCCCTCCGGGGTTAACTATGGCTACACCTTC. Its protein is CASSPSGVNYGYTF.

V is TRBV7-2 and J is TRBJ1-2, with D unresolved. The germline V gene encodes CDR1 SGHTA and CDR2 FQGNSA. The CDR3 loop spans 14 amino acids. V shed 1 base and J shed 4 bases, with 10 bases lying between them. CDR3 residues: CASSLDGVIYGYTF. CDR3 nucleotides: TGTGCCAGCAGCTTAGATGGAGTTATCTATGGCTACACCTTC. The full variable domain, its missing parts supplied by reference TRBV7-2 and TRBJ1-2, is GAGVSQSPSNKVTEKGKDVELRCDPISGHTALYWYRQSLGQGLEFLIYFQGNSAPDKSGLPSDRFSAERTGGSVSTLTIQRTQQEDSAVYLCASSLDGVIYGYTFGSGTRLTVV.

The V and J genes are TRBV18 and TRBJ1-2, with TRBD1 matching over 8 bases. The junction had 10 bases not matched to a gene; V was cut back by 2 bases and J by 8 bases. The CDR3 runs 15 residues. Germline CDR1 reads KGHSH; CDR2 reads LQKENI. CDR3 amino acids: CASSPMTGDAAGYTF. DNA of the CDR3: TGTGCCAGCTCACCAATGACAGGGGATGCCGCGGGCTACACCTTC.

The chain employs TRBV5-1 and TRBJ2-7, with D possibly matching TRBD2 (6 bases). Germline V gene sequence: CDR1 SGHRS, CDR2 YFSETQ. There are 17 residues in the CDR3. V was clipped by 4 bases and J by 0 bases, with 20 bases between them. CDR3 in amino acids: CASSQRTPGLSSYEQYF. Here the CDR3 DNA reads TGCGCCAGCAGCCAGCGTACTCCGGGACTGAGCTCCTACGAGCAGTACTTC.

This clone occurred a few times. The chain is built from TRBV27 and TRBJ1-4; the D is unclear. Germline V lookup: CDR1 MNHEY, CDR2 SMNVEV (reference sequence). Trimming took off 0 bases at V and 8 bases at J, with 10 bases between the two ends. This CDR3 has 14 amino acids. The CDR3, as DNA: TGTGCCAGCAGTTTATCAGGGTCGGGGGAAAAACTGTTTTTT. Amino acids: CASSLSGSGEKLFF.

In its sample, this clone was seen a few times. J is TRBJ1-1 and V is TRBV19; 8 bases align to TRBD1. J lost 5 bases, V lost 2 bases, and 4 bases had no gene match. CDR3 length: 14 amino acids. The germline V gene encodes CDR1 LNHDA and CDR2 SQIVND (reference sequence). This CDR3 is CASSIRQGRTEAFF. For the CDR3, the DNA is TGTGCCAGTAGTATAAGACAGGGGCGAACTGAAGCTTTCTTT.

The chain employs TRBV30 and TRBJ1-2, with TRBD1 identical over 7 bases. The CDR3 totals 12 residues. Germline CDR1 reads GTSNPN; CDR2 reads SVGIG (reference sequence). V shed 4 bases and J 3 bases; nucleotides not matched to a gene: 2. CDR3: CAWNDRDYGYTF. DNA for the CDR3: TGTGCCTGGAACGACAGGGACTATGGCTACACCTTC.

Regarding this clone: The germline gene is not matched at one end of the junction; a read error may be the cause. The CDR3 sequence is CSSSLRGTDGYTF. The DNA of the CDR3 is TGTTCCAGCAGCTTAAGGGGAACTGATGGCTACACCTTC. V usage is TRBV7-9 and J usage is TRBJ1-2; a weak D match, TRBD1 (5 bases). CDR1 is SEHNR, CDR2 FQNEAQ, per germline (reference sequence). The CDR3 is 13 amino acids.

The chain employs TRBV10-3 and TRBJ2-7, with TRBD1 as a possible D gene (5 bases). Per germline, CDR1 ENHRY and CDR2 SYGVKD. This CDR3 spans 14 amino acids. V was clipped by 6 bases and J by 2 bases, with 14 bases between them. The CDR3 sequence: CAIRPGHDPYEQYF. As DNA, the CDR3 is TGTGCCATCAGGCCCGGACACGATCCCTACGAGCAGTACTTC.

J is TRBJ2-1 and V is TRBV6-1; 9 nucleotides line up with TRBD2. The germline CDR1 and CDR2 sequences are MNHNS and SASEGT. The CDR3 covers 17 residues. V lost 4 bases to trimming and J lost 2 bases; unmatched junction nucleotides: 9. CDR3 DNA: TGTGCCAGCAGTGCCACTCTAGCGGGATTGACCTACAATGAGCAGTTCTTC. Translation gives CASSATLAGLTYNEQFF.

The gene calls are TRBV30 and TRBJ2-3, with D perhaps TRBD1 (6 bases). This CDR3 is 14 amino acids long. CDR1 and CDR2 from the germline V gene are GTSNPN and SVGIG (reference sequence). V was cut by 4 bases and J by 1 base, with 12 bases left in between. This CDR3 reads CAWTGTWGTDTQYF. For the CDR3, the DNA is TGTGCCTGGACCGGGACATGGGGCACAGATACGCAGTATTTT.